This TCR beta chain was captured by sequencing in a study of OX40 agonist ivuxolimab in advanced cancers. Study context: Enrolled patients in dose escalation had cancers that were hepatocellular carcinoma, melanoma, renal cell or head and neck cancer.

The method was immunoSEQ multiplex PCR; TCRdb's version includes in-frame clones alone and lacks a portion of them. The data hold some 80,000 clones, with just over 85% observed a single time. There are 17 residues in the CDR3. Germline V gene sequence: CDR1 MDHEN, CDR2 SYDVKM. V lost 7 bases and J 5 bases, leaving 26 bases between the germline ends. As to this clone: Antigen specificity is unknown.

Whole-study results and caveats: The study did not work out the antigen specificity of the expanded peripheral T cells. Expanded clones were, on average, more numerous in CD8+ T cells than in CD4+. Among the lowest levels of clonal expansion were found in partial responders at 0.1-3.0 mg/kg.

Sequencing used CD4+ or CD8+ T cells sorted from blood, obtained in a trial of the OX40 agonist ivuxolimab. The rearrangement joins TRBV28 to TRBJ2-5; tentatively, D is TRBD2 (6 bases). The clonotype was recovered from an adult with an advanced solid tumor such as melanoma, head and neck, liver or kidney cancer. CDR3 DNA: TGTGCCAGCAACCCGAATATACGATGGGCAGGGAGGGAGACCCAGTACTTC. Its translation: CASNPNIRWAGRETQYF.